One sample yielded the 9 T cell receptor beta chains listed below, sequenced in a study of Ad26.COV2.S vaccination and SARS-CoV-2 variants. Indicated treatment: around 19 received Ad26.COV2.S at low or high dose, single or two shots; about five received placebo; per-sample allocation not given. After the first vaccine or placebo injection, samples were drawn on day 63. TCRdb's table, derived via immunoSEQ multiplex PCR, lists solely in-frame clones and lacks some. The sample shows about 350,000 clones, 88% of them seen only once. The sequenced sample was peripheral blood, obtained in a trial of Ad26.COV2.S vaccine versus placebo. These receptors originate from a person between 18 and 65 years old who received the Ad26.COV2.S COVID-19 vaccine or a placebo.

This chain joins TRBV7-2 and TRBJ2-4; D uncertain. There are 16 residues in the CDR3. With 5 bases removed from V and 0 bases from J, the gap between germline ends came to 14 bases. Germline assignment: CDR1 SGHTA and CDR2 FQGNSA. The CDR3 DNA sequence: TGTGCCAGCAGCCCGGACGTGCACCTAGCCAAAAACATTCAGTACTTC. Amino acid sequence: CASSPDVHLAKNIQYF.

This clone was picked up one time. The chain employs TRBV7-8 and TRBJ2-7; D remains ambiguous. CDR1 is SGHVS and CDR2 is FQNEAQ in the germline V gene. The CDR3 runs 16 residues. V was pared by 3 bases and J by 0 bases, with 15 bases between. This CDR3 is CASSFPPSAPSYEQYF. In DNA form, the CDR3 reads TGTGCCAGCAGCTTCCCTCCTTCTGCACCCTCCTACGAGCAGTACTTC. The full variable domain, completed using reference TRBV7-8 and TRBJ2-7, is GAGVSQSPRYKVAKRGQDVALRCDPISGHVSLFWYQQALGQGPEFLTYFQNEAQLDKSGLPSDRFFAERPEGSVSTLKIQRTQQEDSAVYLCASSFPPSAPSYEQYFGPGTRLTVT.

This clone was detected a few times. V and J are TRBV14 and TRBJ2-2; D is unresolved. V was cut by 1 base and J by 6 bases, with 9 bases left in between. The CDR3 has 14 amino acids. Per germline, CDR1 SGHDN and CDR2 FVKESK. The CDR3 spells CASSQVGVAGELFF. As DNA, the CDR3 is TGTGCCAGCAGCCAAGTTGGGGTGGCCGGGGAGCTGTTTTTT.

The CDR3 spells CATRWGQGNSPLHF. In DNA, the CDR3 is TGTGCCACCAGGTGGGGACAGGGGAATTCACCCCTCCACTTT. The chain recombines TRBV15 with TRBJ1-6; 10 bases align to TRBD1. V shed 6 bases and J 7 bases; nucleotides not matched to a gene: 3. There are 14 residues in the CDR3. Germline-derived CDR1 and CDR2 are LNHNV and YYDKDF (reference sequence).

V gene TRBV7-9 combines with J gene TRBJ2-3; D unresolved. Per germline, CDR1 SEHNR and CDR2 FQNEAQ (reference sequence). This CDR3 comprises 14 residues. V lost 6 bases and J lost 3, with 13 bases in between. Here the CDR3 reads CASSPLADTDTQYF. The CDR3 DNA reads TGTGCCAGCAGTCCTCTCGCGGATACAGATACGCAGTATTTT.

V gene TRBV3-1 (or the pseudogene TRBV3-2) combines with J gene TRBJ2-1, with 9 bases that match TRBD2. Trimming removed 4 bases from V and 5 bases from J; junction bases left unmatched: 15. CDR3 length: 18 amino acids. CDR1 and CDR2 from the germline V gene are LGHDT and YNNKEL (reference sequence). This chain's CDR3 is CASSLLSVLAGSNNEQFF. Here the CDR3 DNA reads TGTGCCAGCAGCCTGCTGTCCGTACTAGCGGGCAGTAACAATGAGCAGTTCTTC.

This clone occurred once. The chain uses TRBV7-3 and TRBJ1-1; D perhaps matches TRBD1 (5 bases). Germline V gives CDR1 SGHTA, CDR2 FQGTGA. V was clipped by 0 bases and J by 1 base, with 9 bases between them. The CDR3 spans 15 residues. The CDR3 region has the DNA TGTGCCAGCAGCTTAACGGTCGGACAGAACACTGAAGCTTTCTTT. Its translation: CASSLTVGQNTEAFF.

The genes are TRBV11-2 and TRBJ1-1; no definite D call. With 0 bases removed from V and 1 base from J, the gap between germline ends came to 12 bases. Germline lookup yields CDR1 SGHAT and CDR2 FQNNGV. The CDR3 extends over 16 amino acids. As DNA, the CDR3 is TGTGCCAGCAGCTTAGATCTGGTTAATTGGAACACTGAAGCTTTCTTT. Its protein is CASSLDLVNWNTEAFF.

The J gene is TRBJ2-7, the V gene TRBV6-6; D not certain. The CDR3 sequence is 14 residues long. V lost 7 bases and J lost 0, with 13 bases in between. CDR1 and CDR2 (germline): MNHNY, SVGAGI (reference sequence). The CDR3, as DNA: TGTGCCAGCAAGGTGTCGGCCCCCTCCTACGAGCAGTACTTC. Translating it yields CASKVSAPSYEQYF.